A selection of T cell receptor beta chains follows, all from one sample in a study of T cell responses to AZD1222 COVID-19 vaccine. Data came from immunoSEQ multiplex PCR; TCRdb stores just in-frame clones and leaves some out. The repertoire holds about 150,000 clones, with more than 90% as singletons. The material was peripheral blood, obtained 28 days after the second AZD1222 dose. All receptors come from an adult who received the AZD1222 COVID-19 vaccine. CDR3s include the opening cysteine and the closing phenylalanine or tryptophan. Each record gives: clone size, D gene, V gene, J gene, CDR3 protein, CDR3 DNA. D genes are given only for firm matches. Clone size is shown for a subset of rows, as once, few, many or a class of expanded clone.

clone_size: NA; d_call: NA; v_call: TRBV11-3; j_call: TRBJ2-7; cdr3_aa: CASSLEGPLGIRKTTYEQYF; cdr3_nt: TGTGCCAGCAGCTTAGAAGGCCCCTTGGGGATACGGAAAACAACCTACGAGCAGTACTTC
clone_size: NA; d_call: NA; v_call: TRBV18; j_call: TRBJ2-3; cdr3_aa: CASSSGLAIQGDTQYF; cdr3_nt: TGTGCCAGCTCCTCTGGGCTAGCGATCCAAGGAGATACGCAGTATTTT
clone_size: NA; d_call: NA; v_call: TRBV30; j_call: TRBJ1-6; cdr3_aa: CAWTGRVRYNSPLHF; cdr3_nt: TGTGCCTGGACAGGGCGCGTCCGATATAATTCACCCCTCCACTTT
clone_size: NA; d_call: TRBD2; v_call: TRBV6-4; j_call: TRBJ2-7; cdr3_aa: CASSQPTSGRSSEQYF; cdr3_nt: TGTGCCAGCAGTCAACCCACTAGCGGGAGATCTAGCGAGCAGTACTTC
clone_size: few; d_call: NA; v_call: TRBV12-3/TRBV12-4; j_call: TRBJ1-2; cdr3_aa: CASSWGTAYGYTF; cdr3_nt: TGTGCCAGCAGTTGGGGGACGGCCTATGGCTACACCTTC
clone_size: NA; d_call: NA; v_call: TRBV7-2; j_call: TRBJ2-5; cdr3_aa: CASSLQETQYF; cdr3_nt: TGTGCCAGCAGCTTACAAGAGACCCAGTACTTC
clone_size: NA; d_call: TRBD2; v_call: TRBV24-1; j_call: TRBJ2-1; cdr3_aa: CATSDLLAGGENEQFF; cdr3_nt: TGTGCCACCAGTGATTTGCTAGCGGGAGGGGAGAATGAGCAGTTCTTC
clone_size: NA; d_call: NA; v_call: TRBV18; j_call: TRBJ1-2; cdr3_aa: CASSPGSYYGYTF; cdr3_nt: TGTGCCAGCTCACCGGGCAGTTACTATGGCTACACCTTC
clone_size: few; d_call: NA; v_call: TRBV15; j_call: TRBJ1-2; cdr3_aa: CATSREDKGLIYGYTF; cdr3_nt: TGTGCCACCAGCAGAGAGGATAAAGGTCTTATCTATGGCTACACCTTC
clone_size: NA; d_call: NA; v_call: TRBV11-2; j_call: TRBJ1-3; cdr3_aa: CASSLVYGYSGNTIYF; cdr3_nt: TGTGCCAGCAGCTTAGTCTACGGCTACTCTGGAAACACCATATATTTT
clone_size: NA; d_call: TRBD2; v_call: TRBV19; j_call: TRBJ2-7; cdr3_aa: CASSRRLAGYEQYF; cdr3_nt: TGTGCCAGTAGTCGCCGACTAGCGGGTTACGAGCAGTACTTC
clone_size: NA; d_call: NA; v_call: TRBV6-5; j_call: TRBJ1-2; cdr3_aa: CASSPISGGSYTF; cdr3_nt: TGTGCCAGCAGCCCCATTTCCGGGGGTAGCTACACCTTC
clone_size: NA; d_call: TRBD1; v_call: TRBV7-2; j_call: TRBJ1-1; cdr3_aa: CASSFWGPRQGWTEAFF; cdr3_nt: TGTGCCAGCAGCTTCTGGGGGCCTCGACAGGGATGGACTGAAGCTTTCTTT
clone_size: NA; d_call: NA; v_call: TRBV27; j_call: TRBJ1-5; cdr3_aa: CASSFLGNSNQPQHF; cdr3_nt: TGTGCCAGCAGTTTTCTTGGAAATAGCAATCAGCCCCAGCATTTT
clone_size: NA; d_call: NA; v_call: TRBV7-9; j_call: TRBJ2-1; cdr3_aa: CASSLGWTSYNEQFF; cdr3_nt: TGTGCCAGCAGCTTAGGTTGGACGTCTTACAATGAGCAGTTCTTC
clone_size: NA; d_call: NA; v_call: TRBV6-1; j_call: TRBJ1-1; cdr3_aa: CASSESPGFAEAFF; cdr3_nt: TGTGCCAGCAGTGAAAGCCCGGGGTTCGCTGAAGCTTTCTTT
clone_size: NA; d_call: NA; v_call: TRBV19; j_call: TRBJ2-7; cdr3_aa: CASSIGADYEQYF; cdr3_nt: TGTGCCAGTAGTATAGGGGCAGACTACGAGCAGTACTTC
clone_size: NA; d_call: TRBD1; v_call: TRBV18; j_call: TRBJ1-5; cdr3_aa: CASSPDRDTTQHF; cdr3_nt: TGTGCCAGCTCACCGGACAGGGACACGACCCAGCATTTT
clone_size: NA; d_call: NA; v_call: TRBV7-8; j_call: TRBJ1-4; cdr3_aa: CASSLSGDTNEKLFF; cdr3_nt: TGTGCCAGCAGCCTATCAGGGGATACTAATGAAAAACTGTTTTTT
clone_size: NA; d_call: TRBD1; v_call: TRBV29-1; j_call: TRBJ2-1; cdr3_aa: CSGDRDGSNEQFF; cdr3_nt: TGCAGCGGCGACAGGGATGGAAGCAATGAGCAGTTCTTC
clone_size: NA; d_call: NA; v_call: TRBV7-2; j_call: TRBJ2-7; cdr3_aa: CASSLPGGWYEQYF; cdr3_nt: TGTGCCAGCAGCTTGCCCGGGGGCTGGTACGAGCAGTACTTC
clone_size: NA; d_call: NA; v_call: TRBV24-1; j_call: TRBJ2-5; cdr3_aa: CATEDLVQETQYF; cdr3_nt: TGTGCCACGGAGGATTTGGTCCAAGAGACCCAGTACTTC
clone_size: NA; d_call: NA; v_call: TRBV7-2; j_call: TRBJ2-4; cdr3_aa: CASSRSGGWSGEVKNIQYF; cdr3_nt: TGTGCCAGCAGCCGCTCTGGGGGGTGGTCGGGCGAGGTCAAAAACATTCAGTACTTC
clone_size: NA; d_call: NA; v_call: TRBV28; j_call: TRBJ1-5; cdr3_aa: CASSLGGGPQPQHF; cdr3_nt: TGTGCCAGCAGTTTGGGCGGGGGTCCCCAGCCCCAGCATTTT
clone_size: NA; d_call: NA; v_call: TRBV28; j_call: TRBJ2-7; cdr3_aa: CASRPPDRPSSNTRSSYEQYF; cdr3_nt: TGTGCCAGCAGACCTCCCGACAGGCCCTCCTCCAACACCCGGAGCTCCTACGAGCAGTACTTC
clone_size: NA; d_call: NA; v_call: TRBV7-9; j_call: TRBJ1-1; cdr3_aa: CASSPPGRGAFF; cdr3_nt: TGTGCCAGCAGCCCACCGGGGAGAGGGGCTTTCTTT
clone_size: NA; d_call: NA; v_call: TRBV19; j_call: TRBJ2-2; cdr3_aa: CASTHKNTGELFF; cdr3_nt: TGTGCCAGTACCCACAAGAACACCGGGGAGCTGTTTTTT
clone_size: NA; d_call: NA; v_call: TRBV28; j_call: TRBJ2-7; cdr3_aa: CASSPRNEQYF; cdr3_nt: TGTGCCAGCAGTCCAAGAAACGAGCAGTACTTC
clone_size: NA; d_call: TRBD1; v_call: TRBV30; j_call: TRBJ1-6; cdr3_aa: CAWSWDRGYNSPLHF; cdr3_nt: TGTGCCTGGAGTTGGGACAGGGGGTATAATTCACCCCTCCACTTT
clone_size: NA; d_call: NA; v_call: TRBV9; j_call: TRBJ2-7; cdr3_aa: CASSPDPIREQYF; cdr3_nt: TGTGCCAGCAGCCCGGACCCGATAAGGGAGCAGTACTTC
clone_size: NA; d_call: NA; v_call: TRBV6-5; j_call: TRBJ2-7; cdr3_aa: CASSYSKGWGLYEQYF; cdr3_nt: TGTGCCAGCAGTTACTCGAAAGGTTGGGGCCTCTACGAGCAGTACTTC
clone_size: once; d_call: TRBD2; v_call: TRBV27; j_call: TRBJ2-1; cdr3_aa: CASSLSRQLAGGLNEQFF; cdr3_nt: TGTGCCAGCAGTCTCTCCCGACAACTAGCGGGAGGGCTTAATGAGCAGTTCTTC
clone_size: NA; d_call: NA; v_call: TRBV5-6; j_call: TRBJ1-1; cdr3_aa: CASRPQVGITEAFF; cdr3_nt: TGTGCCAGCAGACCTCAAGTAGGAATCACTGAAGCTTTCTTT
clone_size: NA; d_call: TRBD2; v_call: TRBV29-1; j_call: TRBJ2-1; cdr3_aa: CSVEGSAGTSYNEQFF; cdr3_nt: TGCAGCGTTGAAGGGTCAGCGGGGACCTCCTACAATGAGCAGTTCTTC
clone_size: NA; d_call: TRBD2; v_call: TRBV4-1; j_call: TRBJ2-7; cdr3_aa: CASSQDSGRAVDEQYF; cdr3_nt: TGCGCCAGCAGCCAAGATAGCGGGAGGGCCGTCGACGAGCAGTACTTC